The 2 T cell receptor beta chains listed next were all sequenced from one sample in a study of shared clonotypes between healthy human individuals (TCRdb year 2020). To prepare the library, the immunoSEQ multiplex PCR assay was applied. The immuneACCESS repertoire file appears here via TCRdb, limited to in-frame rearrangements. These files lack a portion of the clones; in checked studies, under half of the deficit traces to unresolved V genes, and the cause of the others is not known. The sample table shows more than 2,000,000 clones, and roughly 92% are seen once. Jointly, the top ten make up over 0.12% of the sample. Specimen: naive CD4+ T cells sorted from blood. The cell subset or site label for this specimen denotes: CD45RA+ positively selected. All receptors derive from a man between 18 and 29 years old in good health.

This rearrangement joins TRBV28 to TRBJ2-2; D is undetermined. The germline V gene encodes CDR1 MDHEN and CDR2 SYDVKM. Trimming stripped 6 bases from V and 2 bases from J, with 10 bases between. The CDR3 has 14 amino acids. The CDR3 loop reads CASSRSPNTGELFF. The CDR3 DNA reads as TGTGCCAGCAGCCGATCACCTAACACCGGGGAGCTGTTTTTT.

The rearrangement links TRBV14 to TRBJ2-7, with D unresolved. Trimming left V 3 bases short and J 4 bases short, with 10 bases between. CDR3 size: 13 residues. CDR1 and CDR2 (germline): SGHDN, FVKESK. CDR3 region: CASSHNGPYEQYF. The CDR3 DNA reads as TGTGCCAGCAGCCATAATGGCCCATACGAGCAGTACTTC.